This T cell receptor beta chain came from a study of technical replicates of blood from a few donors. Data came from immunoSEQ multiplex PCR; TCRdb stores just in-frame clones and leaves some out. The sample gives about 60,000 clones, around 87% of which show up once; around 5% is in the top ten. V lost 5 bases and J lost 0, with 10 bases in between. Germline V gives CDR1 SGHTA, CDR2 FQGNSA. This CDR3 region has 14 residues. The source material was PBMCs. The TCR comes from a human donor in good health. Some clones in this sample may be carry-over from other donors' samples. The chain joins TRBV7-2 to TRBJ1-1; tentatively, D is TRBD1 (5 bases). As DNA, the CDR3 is TGTGCCAGCAGCCGCGACAGCCTGAACACTGAAGCTTTCTTT. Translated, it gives CASSRDSLNTEAFF.